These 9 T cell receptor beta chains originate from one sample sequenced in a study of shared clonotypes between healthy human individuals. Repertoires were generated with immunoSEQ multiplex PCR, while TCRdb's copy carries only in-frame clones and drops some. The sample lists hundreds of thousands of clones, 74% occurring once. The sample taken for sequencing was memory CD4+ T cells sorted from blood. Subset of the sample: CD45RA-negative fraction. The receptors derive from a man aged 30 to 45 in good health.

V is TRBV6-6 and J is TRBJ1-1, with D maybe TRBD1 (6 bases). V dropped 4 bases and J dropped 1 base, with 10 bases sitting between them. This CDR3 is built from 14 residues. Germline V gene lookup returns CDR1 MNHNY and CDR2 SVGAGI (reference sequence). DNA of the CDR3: TGTGCCAGCAGTTTAGGGGGAACGAACACTGAAGCTTTCTTT. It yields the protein CASSLGGTNTEAFF.

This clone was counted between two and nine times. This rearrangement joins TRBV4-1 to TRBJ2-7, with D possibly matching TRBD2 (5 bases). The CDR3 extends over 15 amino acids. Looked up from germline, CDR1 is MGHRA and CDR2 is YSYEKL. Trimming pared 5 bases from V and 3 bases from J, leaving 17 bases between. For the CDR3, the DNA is TGCGCCAGCAGCTTAGGTGAGGGTGAGATCTACGAGCAGTACTTC. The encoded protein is CASSLGEGEIYEQYF.

The CDR3 nucleotides read TGCGCCAGCAGCTGGACAGTAAATCAGCCCCAGCATTTT. Translating gives CASSWTVNQPQHF. The gene calls are TRBV4-3 and TRBJ1-5; D is perhaps TRBD1 (6 bases). This CDR3 has 13 residues. The germline CDR1 and CDR2 sequences are LGHNA and YSLEER. V lost 5 bases to trimming and J lost 4 bases, with 9 bases between them.

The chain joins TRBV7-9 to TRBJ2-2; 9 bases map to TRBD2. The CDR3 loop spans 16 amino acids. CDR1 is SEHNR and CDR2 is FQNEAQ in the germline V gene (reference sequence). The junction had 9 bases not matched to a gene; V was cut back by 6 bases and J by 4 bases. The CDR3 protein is CASSFLTSGGTGELFF. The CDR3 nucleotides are TGTGCCAGCAGTTTCCTGACTAGCGGCGGCACCGGGGAGCTGTTTTTT.

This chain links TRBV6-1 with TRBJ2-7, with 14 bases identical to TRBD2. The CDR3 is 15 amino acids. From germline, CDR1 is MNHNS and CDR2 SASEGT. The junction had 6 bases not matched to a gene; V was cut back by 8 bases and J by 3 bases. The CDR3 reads CASRGTSGGFYEQYF. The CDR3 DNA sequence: TGTGCCAGCCGCGGGACTAGCGGGGGATTCTACGAGCAGTACTTC.

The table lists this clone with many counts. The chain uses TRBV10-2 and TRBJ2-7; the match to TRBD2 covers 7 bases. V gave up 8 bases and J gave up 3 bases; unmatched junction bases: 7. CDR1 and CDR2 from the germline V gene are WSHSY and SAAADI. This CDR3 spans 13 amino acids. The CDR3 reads CASGRGRDYEQYF. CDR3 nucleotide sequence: TGCGCCAGCGGGAGGGGAAGGGACTACGAGCAGTACTTC.

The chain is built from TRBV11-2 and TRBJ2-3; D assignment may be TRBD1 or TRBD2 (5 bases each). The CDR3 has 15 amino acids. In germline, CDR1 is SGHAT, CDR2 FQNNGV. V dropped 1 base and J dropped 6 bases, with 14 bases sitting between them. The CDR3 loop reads CASSLGDPYRDTQYF. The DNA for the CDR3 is TGTGCCAGCAGCTTAGGGGACCCCTATAGGGATACGCAGTATTTT.

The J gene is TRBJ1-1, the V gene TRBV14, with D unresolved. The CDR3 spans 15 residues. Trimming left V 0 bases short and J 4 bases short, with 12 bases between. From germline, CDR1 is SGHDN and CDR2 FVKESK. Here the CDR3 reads CASSQDRAMATEAFF. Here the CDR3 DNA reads TGTGCCAGCAGCCAAGATAGGGCAATGGCCACTGAAGCTTTCTTT.

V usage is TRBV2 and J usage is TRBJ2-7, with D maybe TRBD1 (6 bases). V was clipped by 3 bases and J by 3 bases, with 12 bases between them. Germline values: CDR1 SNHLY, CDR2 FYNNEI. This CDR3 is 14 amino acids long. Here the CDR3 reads CASSDSQGRYEQYF. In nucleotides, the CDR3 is TGTGCCAGCAGTGACAGTCAGGGGCGCTACGAGCAGTACTTC.